These 27 T cell receptor beta chains originate from one sample sequenced in a study of graft-versus-host responses after intestinal transplantation. Antigens of these TCRs are unknown. TCRdb's table, derived via immunoSEQ multiplex PCR, lists solely in-frame clones and lacks some. The profile shows some 110,000 clones, over 75% of them singletons. Sequenced material: unstimulated CD4+ T cells sorted from spleen or lymph node cells, taken before intestinal transplant. These receptors all stem from a human donor who received an intestinal transplant.

The chain joins TRBV4-1 to TRBJ2-7, with TRBD1 identical over 9 bases. V gave up 4 bases and J gave up 4 bases; unmatched junction bases: 11. Per germline, CDR1 MGHRA and CDR2 YSYEKL. There are 16 residues in the CDR3. As DNA, the CDR3 is TGCGCCAGCAGCCGAGATCCGGGACAGGGTCAGTACGAGCAGTACTTC. It specifies CASSRDPGQGQYEQYF.

The chain uses TRBV18 and TRBJ2-7; 10 positions match TRBD1. This CDR3 contains 14 residues. CDR1 is KGHSH and CDR2 is LQKENI in the germline V gene. V shed 6 bases, J shed 3 bases, and the junction held 5 bases outside the gene matches. The CDR3 DNA sequence: TGTGCCAGCTCCCAGGGACAGGGGAACTACGAGCAGTACTTC. It is translated as CASSQGQGNYEQYF.

In this sample, this clone turned up a few times. The J gene is TRBJ1-2, the V gene TRBV5-1, with 9 bases matching TRBD1. In germline, CDR1 is SGHRS, CDR2 YFSETQ. V was pared by 4 bases and J by 4 bases, with 5 bases of the junction left unmatched. The length of the CDR3 is 14 residues. DNA of the CDR3: TGCGCCAGCAGCCGGCGGGACAGGGCCTATGGCTACACCTTC. Its protein product is CASSRRDRAYGYTF.

In its sample, this clone was seen once. This sequence joins TRBV19 and TRBJ2-7; 8 bases agree with TRBD2. The CDR3 totals 14 residues. V lost 5 bases and J lost 2; bases outside the gene matches: 5. Per the germline V gene, CDR1 is LNHDA and CDR2 is SQIVND (reference sequence). This CDR3 reads CASSLAGGAYEQYF. The CDR3 DNA follows: TGTGCCAGTAGTCTCGCGGGAGGCGCCTACGAGCAGTACTTC.

The chain couples TRBV5-1 to TRBJ2-7; TRBD1 matches at 7 bases. This CDR3 contains 12 residues. Germline V lookup: CDR1 SGHRS, CDR2 YFSETQ. J lost 7 bases, V lost 2 bases, and 3 bases had no gene match. DNA of the CDR3: TGCGCCAGCAGCTTACAGGGGATAGAGCAGTACTTC. The encoded protein is CASSLQGIEQYF.

This chain uses TRBV9 with TRBJ2-5, with a possible D match to TRBD1 (6 bases). Looked up from germline, CDR1 is SGDLS and CDR2 is YYNGEE. V gave up 0 bases and J gave up 3 bases, with 12 bases separating them. The CDR3 totals 15 residues. The CDR3 nucleotides read TGTGCCAGCAGCGTAGATGGGACACGAGAAGAGACCCAGTACTTC. Translated, it gives CASSVDGTREETQYF.

The chain has TRBV7-2 and TRBJ1-1; possibly TRBD1 for D (5 bases). The V end lost 6 bases, the J end lost 8 bases, and 22 bases lay between the germline ends. This CDR3 comprises 15 residues. Germline V gene data show CDR1 as SGHTA and CDR2 as FQGNSA. CDR3 sequence (DNA): TGTGCCAGCAGATCCTTCGGGACTTTTAACGGAGAAGCTTTCTTT. Its protein product is CASRSFGTFNGEAFF.

This clone was seen more than once but under ten times. The chain carries TRBV5-6 and TRBJ2-3; 8 positions agree with TRBD1. The junction had 9 bases not matched to a gene; V was cut back by 5 bases and J by 7 bases. The CDR3 sequence is 14 residues long. The V gene's germline CDR1 is SGHDT and CDR2 YYEEEE. The CDR3 is CASSPGGKAHTQYF. The CDR3, as DNA: TGTGCCAGCAGTCCAGGGGGCAAGGCCCATACGCAGTATTTT. The full variable domain, in which reference TRBV5-6 and TRBJ2-3 provide the parts outside the CDR3, is DAGVTQSPTHLIKTRGQQVTLRCSPKSGHDTVSWYQQALGQGPQFIFQYYEEEERQRGNFPDRFSGHQFPNYSSELNVNALLLGDSALYLCASSPGGKAHTQYFGPGTRLTVL.

The V gene is TRBV6-1, the J gene TRBJ1-4; TRBD1 aligns across 8 bases. This CDR3 has 16 amino acids. CDR1 and CDR2 (germline): MNHNS, SASEGT. V was clipped by 0 bases and J by 5 bases; unmatched bases: 5. This CDR3 is CASSEAARGRNEKLFF. The CDR3 DNA reads TGTGCCAGCAGTGAAGCCGCCAGGGGGCGGAATGAAAAACTGTTTTTT.

The V call is TRBV5-5, the J call TRBJ2-2; 7 bases fit TRBD2. Trimming cost V 4 bases and J 0 bases; bases outside gene matches: 6. Per the germline V gene, CDR1 is SGHKS and CDR2 is YYEKEE (reference sequence). This CDR3 spans 16 amino acids. This CDR3 is CASSRRDYSNTGELFF. DNA of the CDR3: TGTGCCAGCAGCCGCCGGGACTACTCGAACACCGGGGAGCTGTTTTTT.

The chain employs TRBV18 and TRBJ2-6; 8 bases agree with TRBD1. Germline V gene sequence: CDR1 KGHSH, CDR2 LQKENI. This CDR3 comprises 17 residues. V was clipped by 5 bases and J by 0 bases; unmatched bases: 6. The CDR3 DNA is TGTGCCAGCTCAAGCCGGGACAGGCCCTCTGGGGCCAACGTCCTGACTTTC. Translating gives CASSSRDRPSGANVLTF.

The chain uses TRBV7-9 and TRBJ2-5, with 7 positions matching TRBD1. With 7 bases clipped from V and 5 bases from J, the junction kept 7 bases outside the gene matches. Germline CDR1 reads SEHNR; CDR2 reads FQNEAQ (reference sequence). The CDR3 contains 13 residues. The CDR3 protein is CASIKGASETQYF. Written as DNA, the CDR3 is TGTGCCAGCATAAAGGGGGCATCGGAGACCCAGTACTTC.

In its sample, this clone was seen once. The gene calls are TRBV7-6 and TRBJ2-6; D gene unclear. V was shortened by 5 bases and J by 0 bases, with 8 bases between the two germline ends. The CDR3 is 15 amino acids. Germline-derived CDR1 and CDR2 are SGHVS and FNYEAQ. The CDR3 DNA sequence: TGTGCCAGCAGCCCGCGGAGCTCTGGGGCCAACGTCCTGACTTTC. This sequence encodes CASSPRSSGANVLTF. Full variable domain (remainder filled in from reference TRBV7-6 and TRBJ2-6): GAGVSQSPRYKVTKRGQDVALRCDPISGHVSLYWYRQALGQGPEFLTYFNYEAQQDKSGLPNDRFSAERPEGSISTLTIQRTEQRDSAMYRCASSPRSSGANVLTFGAGSRLTVL.

This clone showed up just once. The CDR3 DNA reads TGTGCCAGCAGTCAGGCTGGGCTAGCGGGCAACAATGAGCAGTTCTTC. Amino acid sequence: CASSQAGLAGNNEQFF. The chain carries TRBV2 and TRBJ2-1, with 8 positions matching TRBD2. The CDR3 consists of 16 residues. V gave up 5 bases and J gave up 5 bases; unmatched junction bases: 11. CDR1 is SNHLY and CDR2 is FYNNEI in the germline V gene.

This rearrangement joins TRBV7-9 to TRBJ2-1, with TRBD2 matching 7 bases. Germline CDR1 reads SEHNR; CDR2 reads FQNEAQ (reference sequence). After removal of 5 bases from V and 2 bases from J, the junction contained 6 bases not matched to a gene. CDR3 length equals 15 residues. As DNA, the CDR3 is TGTGCCAGCAGCCCCCCGGGGGGAACCTACAATGAGCAGTTCTTC. Its translation is CASSPPGGTYNEQFF.

This chain uses TRBV7-3 with TRBJ1-2; 8 positions agree with TRBD1. CDR3 length equals 13 residues. Germline values: CDR1 SGHTA, CDR2 FQGTGA. Trimming took 1 base from V and 8 from J; bases not matched to a gene: 3. Written as DNA, the CDR3 is TGTGCCAGCAGCTTAAGCAGGGGGCAAGGCTACACCTTC. Its translation is CASSLSRGQGYTF.

The chain employs TRBV7-6 and TRBJ2-1; D not certain. This CDR3 has 17 amino acids. The V and J ends lost 0 bases and 0 bases respectively, with 12 bases between them. Germline V gene sequence: CDR1 SGHVS, CDR2 FNYEAQ. The CDR3 here is CASSLAPGGSSYNEQFF. The DNA of the CDR3 is TGTGCCAGCAGCTTAGCGCCTGGCGGAAGCTCCTACAATGAGCAGTTCTTC.

The DNA of the CDR3 is TGTGCCAGCAGTTTAATATCCCGGCGGGCGTCCGTCACAGATACGCAGTATTTT. Encoded protein: CASSLISRRASVTDTQYF. The gene calls are TRBV27 and TRBJ2-3, with D possibly matching TRBD2 (5 bases). Germline assignment: CDR1 MNHEY and CDR2 SMNVEV (reference sequence). V lost 2 bases and J lost 2, with 20 bases in between. CDR3 length: 18 residues.

The chain employs TRBV29-1 and TRBJ2-1; 7 bases are shared with TRBD2. Germline trimming cut 5 bases from V and 6 bases from J; bases unmatched to any gene: 10. CDR1 and CDR2 (germline): SQVTM, ANQGSEA. The CDR3 has 14 residues. CDR3 sequence: CSVRRGRTSNEQFF. The CDR3 coding sequence is TGCAGCGTTAGGCGGGGGAGGACGTCCAATGAGCAGTTCTTC.

V and J are TRBV5-4 and TRBJ2-2, with D tentatively TRBD1 (8 bases). Trimming took 1 base from V and 5 from J, leaving 18 bases between them. The CDR3 spans 17 residues. Germline V lookup: CDR1 SGHNT, CDR2 YYREEE (reference sequence). The CDR3 nucleotides are TGTGCCAGCAGCTTGTGGGGGGGGACAGGCTGGACCGGGGAGCTGTTTTTT. Encoded protein: CASSLWGGTGWTGELFF.

The chain uses TRBV6-5 and TRBJ1-1; the match to TRBD1 covers 10 bases. V lost 7 bases, J lost 3 bases, and 5 bases stayed unmatched. Germline assignment: CDR1 MNHEY and CDR2 SVGAGI. The CDR3 consists of 14 residues. As DNA, the CDR3 is TGTGCCAGCACCAAGACAGGGGGCTACACTGAAGCTTTCTTT. Translating it yields CASTKTGGYTEAFF.

V is TRBV7-3 and J is TRBJ1-1; TRBD1 might be the D (5 bases). V lost 5 bases and J 4 bases, leaving 14 bases between the germline ends. The CDR3 sequence is 14 residues long. Germline V CDR1 and CDR2: SGHTA, FQGTGA. As DNA, the CDR3 is TGTGCCAGCAGCCGGGACTCAGGGAGCACTGAAGCTTTCTTT. This translates into CASSRDSGSTEAFF.

The genes are TRBV9 and TRBJ2-1, with D perhaps matching TRBD2 (6 bases). In germline, CDR1 is SGDLS, CDR2 YYNGEE. The germline V and J ends were trimmed by 2 bases and 8 bases, with 17 bases remaining between them. CDR3 length: 15 amino acids. The chain's CDR3 is CASSVGRRAMDEQFF. The CDR3 nucleotides read TGTGCCAGCAGCGTCGGGCGGAGGGCCATGGATGAGCAGTTCTTC.

The chain joins TRBV27 to TRBJ2-2; 8 positions agree with TRBD1. Germline loops: CDR1 MNHEY, CDR2 SMNVEV (reference sequence). The CDR3 is made up of 16 amino acids. J gave up 7 bases and V 2 bases, and 9 bases lay outside the gene matches. CDR3 residues: CASSLDYRQGNGELFF. The CDR3 DNA sequence: TGTGCCAGCAGTTTAGATTACCGACAGGGGAACGGGGAGCTGTTTTTT.

The chain employs TRBV2 and TRBJ1-2, with unresolved D. Trimming removed 5 bases from V and 5 bases from J, with 12 bases in between. Germline CDR1 reads SNHLY; CDR2 reads FYNNEI. This CDR3 is 13 amino acids long. CDR3 sequence: CASSQGRNYGYTF. The CDR3 DNA sequence: TGTGCCAGCAGTCAAGGGAGGAATTATGGCTACACCTTC.

This rearrangement joins TRBV5-8 to TRBJ2-1; 11 bases are a match to TRBD2. The CDR3 totals 17 residues. V lost 2 bases to trimming and J lost 2 bases; unmatched junction nucleotides: 6. Germline assignment: CDR1 SGHTS and CDR2 YDEGEE. In nucleotides, the CDR3 is TGTGCCAGCAGCTTTCGGACTAGCGGGCGCCCCTACAATGAGCAGTTCTTC. Translation gives CASSFRTSGRPYNEQFF.

The rearrangement uses TRBV7-2 and TRBJ1-2, with D hard to call. Trimming removed 1 base from V and 6 bases from J, with 15 bases in between. There are 15 residues in the CDR3. CDR1 and CDR2 (germline): SGHTA, FQGNSA. The CDR3 loop is CASSLVRSPSDGYTF. The CDR3 nucleotides read TGTGCCAGCAGCTTAGTCCGGTCGCCCTCGGATGGCTACACCTTC.